This TCR beta chain was observed in a study of cytomegalovirus exposure and HLA in healthy donors. Concerning this clone: What it binds is not known.

Findings and limits, study-wide: Later analysis identified 15,000 to 20,000 TCR beta sequences associated with HLA alleles, using a false discovery rate threshold of 0.05. Across all donors, roughly uniform sequencing depth was an assumption of the presence/absence analyses. Cytomegalovirus-associated status was assigned to some 180 TCR beta chains.

V was clipped by 5 bases and J by 5 bases; unmatched bases: 8. This CDR3 contains 14 residues. Germline loops: CDR1 SGHTS, CDR2 YDEGEE. A multiplex PCR was run with 60 Vbeta primers and 13 Jbeta primers. Using immunoSEQ multiplex PCR, the repertoire was profiled, and TCRdb retains in-frame clones only, with some absent. In the table there are 110,000 or so clones, under 80% of which are singletons. This sequence was found in a woman aged 50 to 60 in good health and CMV-seropositive. Sequencing input: PBMCs. The chain recombines TRBV5-8 with TRBJ1-1, with 8 positions matching TRBD1. The CDR3 is CASREDRVWTEAFF. The CDR3 DNA follows: TGTGCCAGCAGAGAGGACAGGGTGTGGACTGAAGCTTTCTTT.